This TCR beta chain derives from a study of T cell responses to AZD1222 COVID-19 vaccine. Here immunoSEQ multiplex PCR was the method, and the copy in TCRdb shows in-frame clones only, minus some. Of roughly 200,000 clones in the sample, more than 85% are singletons; the top ten hold about 1%. This CDR3 is built from 14 residues. V lost 2 bases and J lost 7, with 9 bases in between. The V gene's germline CDR1 is PRHDT and CDR2 FYEKMQ (reference sequence). The source is an adult in good health. Here the sequenced sample was peripheral blood, taken on day 0 of MenACWY control vaccination. The chain is built from TRBV13 and TRBJ1-6; D gene unclear. The CDR3 region has the DNA TGTGCCAGCAGCTTATGGGGTGACAATTCACCCCTCCACTTT. Its translation: CASSLWGDNSPLHF.